The rows below give T cell receptor beta chains drawn from one sample of a study of cytotoxic CD8 clonotypes in ibrutinib-treated CLL. The assay was immunoSEQ multiplex PCR, and TCRdb's table has in-frame clones only and misses some. This sample has 140,000 to 150,000 clones, with 76% found just once. The material was PBMCs, obtained after 24 months of ibrutinib treatment. These receptors were taken from a human donor with chronic lymphocytic leukemia. The CDR3 runs from the conserved cysteine through the conserved F or W. The order of the fields is V gene, J gene, D gene, clone size, CDR3 protein, CDR3 DNA. A D gene is named only where the DNA matches it firmly. Size tells how often a clone was seen (once, few, many) or the class of an expanded clone, and some rows leave it out.

>TRBV28|TRBJ2-2|TRBD1|.
CASRPPTGAGELFF
TGTGCCAGCAGACCCCCGACAGGGGCCGGGGAGCTGTTTTTT
>TRBV4-1|TRBJ2-5|.|.
CASSYDQDVGTQYF
TGCGCCAGCAGCTACGACCAAGATGTGGGGACCCAGTACTTC
>TRBV7-3|TRBJ1-2|.|.
CASSLGGLYGYTF
TGTGCCAGCAGCTTGGGGGGCCTCTATGGCTACACCTTC
>TRBV14|TRBJ2-7|.|.
CASSQDNGTVYEQYF
TGTGCCAGCAGCCAAGATAACGGGACGGTTTACGAGCAGTACTTC
>TRBV2|TRBJ2-7|TRBD2|.
CASSGRLAGPYEQYF
TGTGCCAGCAGTGGTCGACTAGCGGGACCCTACGAGCAGTACTTC
>TRBV27|TRBJ2-5|TRBD2|.
CASSGLAGGETQYF
TGTGCCAGCAGTGGCCTAGCGGGCGGGGAGACCCAGTACTTC
>TRBV19|TRBJ1-4|TRBD1|.
CASSRDRGLEKLFF
TGTGCCAGTAGTAGAGACAGGGGCCTTGAAAAACTGTTTTTT
>TRBV7-9|TRBJ2-1|.|.
CASSRLGWDEQFF
TGTGCCAGCAGCCGCCTGGGGTGGGATGAGCAGTTCTTC
>TRBV7-2|TRBJ1-5|.|.
CASSLVGWQGQPQHF
TGTGCCAGCAGCTTAGTGGGGTGGCAGGGACAGCCCCAGCATTTT
>TRBV11-2|TRBJ1-4|TRBD1|.
CASSSQGGNEKLFF
TGTGCCAGCAGCTCCCAGGGGGGTAATGAAAAACTGTTTTTT
>TRBV28|TRBJ2-7|.|once
CASSLSSGGQYEQYF
TGTGCCAGCAGTTTATCCTCCGGGGGGCAGTACGAGCAGTACTTC
>TRBV6-6|TRBJ2-7|TRBD1|.
CATAPGGPYEQYF
TGTGCCACCGCCCCAGGGGGTCCCTACGAGCAGTACTTC
>TRBV18|TRBJ2-7|.|once
CASSPPGRVDEQYF
TGTGCCAGCTCACCACCCGGGCGCGTTGACGAGCAGTACTTC
>TRBV19|TRBJ1-5|.|.
CASSIVGQGDQPQHF
TGTGCCAGTAGTATAGTGGGGCAGGGAGATCAGCCCCAGCATTTT
>TRBV6-6|TRBJ2-2|TRBD2|.
CASGVAGLGGELFF
TGTGCCAGCGGGGTAGCGGGACTCGGCGGGGAGCTGTTTTTT
>TRBV13|TRBJ2-7|TRBD1|.
CASSQDRGYEQYF
TGTGCCAGCAGCCAGGACAGGGGATACGAGCAGTACTTC